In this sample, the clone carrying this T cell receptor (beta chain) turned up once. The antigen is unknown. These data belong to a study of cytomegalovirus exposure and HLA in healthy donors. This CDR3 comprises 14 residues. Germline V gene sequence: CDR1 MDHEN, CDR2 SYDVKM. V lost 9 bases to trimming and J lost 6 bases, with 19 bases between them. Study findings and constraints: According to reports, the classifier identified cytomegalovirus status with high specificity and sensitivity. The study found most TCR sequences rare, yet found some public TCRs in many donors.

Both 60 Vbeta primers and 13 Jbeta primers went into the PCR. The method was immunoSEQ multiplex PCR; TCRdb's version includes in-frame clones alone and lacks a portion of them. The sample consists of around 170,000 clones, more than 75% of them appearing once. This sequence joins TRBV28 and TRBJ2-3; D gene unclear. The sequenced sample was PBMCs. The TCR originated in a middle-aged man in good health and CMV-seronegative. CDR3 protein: CASLDSTKRDTQYF. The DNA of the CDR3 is TGTGCCAGTTTAGACTCCACTAAGAGGGATACGCAGTATTTT. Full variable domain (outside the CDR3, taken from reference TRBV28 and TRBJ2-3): DVKVTQSSRYLVKRTGEKVFLECVQDMDHENMFWYRQDPGLGLRLIYFSYDVKMKEKGDIPEGYSVSREKKERFSLILESASTNQTSMYLCASLDSTKRDTQYFGPGTRLTVL.